The 24 T cell receptor beta chains below all came from one sample that was sequenced in a study of CD8+CD57+ T cells in acquired aplastic anemia. Using genomic DNA as the template, TCR beta VDJ and CDR3 profiling was carried out. MiXCR was run by TCRdb on the reads, yielding one entry per CDR3 protein. In the table there are 150,000 to 200,000 distinct CDR3 sequences, 63% of which are singletons. The sequencing sample was made of sorted CD4+, CD8+, or CD8+CD57+ T cells (not recorded which) from PBMCs. These receptors were taken from a human donor in good health.

This clonotype has a handful of counts. The chain uses TRBV7-9 and TRBJ2-3; possibly TRBD1 for D (6 bases). V lost 5 bases and J lost 0, with 24 bases in between. The CDR3 has 19 amino acids. Germline V lookup: CDR1 SEHNR, CDR2 FQNEAQ (reference sequence). CDR3 protein: CASSPAESGQRESTDTQYF. The CDR3 nucleotides are TGTGCCAGCAGCCCAGCGGAAAGTGGACAGAGGGAAAGCACAGATACGCAGTATTTT.

Here the CDR3 DNA reads TGCGCCAGCAGTGGTCCTAGCTCCTATGAGCAGTTCTTC. It is translated as CASSGPSSYEQFF. The chain is built from TRBV10-1 and TRBJ2-1, with TRBD2 as a possible D gene (5 bases). This CDR3 has 13 residues. Germline lookup yields CDR1 WNHNN and CDR2 SYGVQD (reference sequence). Trimming removed 4 bases at V and 8 bases at J, with 12 bases between.

The J gene is TRBJ1-6, the V gene TRBV19; 10 nucleotides match TRBD1. Per germline, CDR1 LNHDA and CDR2 SQIVND (reference sequence). V shed 5 bases and J 6 bases; nucleotides not matched to a gene: 4. The CDR3 covers 15 residues. CDR3 sequence: CASSPDRGLNSPLHF. The CDR3 coding sequence is TGTGCCAGTAGTCCCGACAGGGGGCTTAATTCACCCCTCCACTTT.

The V gene is TRBV9, the J gene TRBJ1-2; D remains unclear. The germline CDR1 and CDR2 sequences are SGDLS and YYNGEE. V lost 0 bases to trimming and J lost 2 bases, with 5 bases between them. CDR3 length: 13 amino acids. The CDR3 spells CASSVESNYGYTF. The CDR3 DNA reads as TGTGCCAGCAGCGTAGAGTCAAACTATGGCTACACCTTC.

This clonotype was seen only a few times. This CDR3 is CSARGSPLNSPLHF. CDR3 DNA sequence: TGCAGTGCTAGGGGTTCTCCTCTGAATTCACCCCTCCACTTT. V usage is TRBV20-1 and J usage is TRBJ1-6; D ambiguous. This CDR3 has 14 amino acids. The germline V gene encodes CDR1 DFQATT and CDR2 SNEGSKA (reference sequence). Trimming shortened V by 3 bases and J by 7 bases, and 13 bases separated the two germline ends.

A few counts support this clonotype. The rearrangement joins TRBV9 to TRBJ2-1; 12 bases line up with TRBD1. In germline, CDR1 is SGDLS, CDR2 YYNGEE. Trimming cost V 4 bases and J 5 bases; bases outside gene matches: 13. The CDR3 contains 18 residues. The CDR3 DNA reads TGTGCCAGCAGCCCTTCCCCCGGGGGACAGGGGGCTCACAATGAGCAGTTCTTC. This gives the protein CASSPSPGGQGAHNEQFF.

The CDR3 DNA reads TGTGCCAGCAGCCAAGGAGTAGCGGATTCCGAGCAGTACTTC. It yields the protein CASSQGVADSEQYF. The V call is TRBV4-2, the J call TRBJ2-7; the D gene is possibly TRBD2 (6 bases). The germline V gene encodes CDR1 LGHNA and CDR2 YNFKEQ. The CDR3 totals 14 residues. V dropped 1 base and J dropped 6 bases, with 13 bases sitting between them.

This clonotype is categorized as medium-sized. The chain employs TRBV19 and TRBJ1-2, with D maybe TRBD1 (5 bases). The CDR3 runs 13 residues. Trimming took 8 bases from V and 3 from J, leaving 13 bases between them. CDR1 LNHDA and CDR2 SQIVND come from the germline V gene (reference sequence). CDR3: CASGPGQDYGYTF. Here the CDR3 DNA reads TGTGCCAGTGGGCCCGGACAAGACTATGGCTACACCTTC.

This clonotype is classed as medium-sized. This rearrangement joins TRBV7-9 to TRBJ1-6; no firm D call. Per germline, CDR1 SEHNR and CDR2 FQNEAQ (reference sequence). Trimming took 5 bases from V and 7 from J, leaving 6 bases between them. This CDR3 region has 12 residues. CDR3: CASSPGNSPLHF. The CDR3 DNA sequence: TGTGCCAGCAGCCCGGGGAATTCACCCCTCCACTTT.

The chain employs TRBV7-8 and TRBJ1-2; 7 positions agree with TRBD1. The CDR3 covers 14 residues. Unmatched junction bases numbered 8, after V lost 3 bases and J lost 7 bases. Per germline, CDR1 SGHVS and CDR2 FQNEAQ. Written as DNA, the CDR3 is TGTGCCAGCAGCTTGTCGACAGGGCCCTGTGGCTACACCTTC. It specifies CASSLSTGPCGYTF.

The rearrangement links TRBV30 to TRBJ2-5, with 12 bases fitting TRBD2. The CDR3 runs to 15 residues. The J segment lost 5 bases and the V segment lost 2 bases, leaving 6 bases of the junction unmatched. Germline loops: CDR1 GTSNPN, CDR2 SVGIG (reference sequence). CDR3 sequence reads: CAWSLGLAGWETQYF. CDR3 DNA: TGTGCCTGGAGTCTCGGACTAGCGGGGTGGGAGACCCAGTACTTC.

V is TRBV7-3 and J is TRBJ2-3; 7 positions match TRBD1. The trim removed 5 bases at V and 11 bases at J, leaving 7 bases unmatched. Germline assignment: CDR1 SGHTA and CDR2 FQGTGA. CDR3 length: 12 amino acids. DNA of the CDR3: TGTGCCAGCAGCGTGGGACAGTCTAAGCAGTATTTT. It translates to CASSVGQSKQYF.

This clonotype has just one count. V and J are TRBV7-6 and TRBJ2-7; possibly TRBD1 or TRBD2 for D (5 bases each). CDR3 length: 13 amino acids. The germline gives CDR1 SGHVS, CDR2 FNYEAQ. Trimming took off 6 bases at V and 4 bases at J, with 13 bases between the two ends. DNA for the CDR3: TGTGCCAGCAGAGGGACGGGAACTTACGAGCAGTACTTC. This translates into CASRGTGTYEQYF.

This clonotype was seen a few times. The gene calls are TRBV29-1 and TRBJ2-3; TRBD2 agrees at 7 bases. The CDR3 consists of 13 residues. Germline-derived CDR1 and CDR2 are SQVTM and ANQGSEA. After removal of 5 bases from V and 5 bases from J, the junction contained 7 bases not matched to a gene. DNA of the CDR3: TGCAGCGTTAGGCGGGAGTCCGGAGATACGCAGTATTTT. This encodes CSVRRESGDTQYF.

The V and J genes are TRBV24-1 and TRBJ2-7; 11 nucleotides match TRBD1. The germline V gene has CDR1 KGHDR and CDR2 SFDVKD. The CDR3 totals 15 residues. V shed 2 bases and J 4 bases; nucleotides not matched to a gene: 3. The CDR3 DNA is TGTGCCACCAGTGATTCCGGGACAGGGGGGTACGAGCAGTACTTC. Its translation: CATSDSGTGGYEQYF.

The CDR3 reads CSARRSGNYEQYF. CDR3 DNA: TGCAGTGCTCGGAGGTCGGGCAACTACGAGCAGTACTTC. The chain uses TRBV20-1 and TRBJ2-7, with D maybe TRBD2 (5 bases). V was clipped by 5 bases and J by 3 bases, with 14 bases between them. CDR1 and CDR2 (germline): DFQATT, SNEGSKA (reference sequence). The CDR3 is 13 amino acids.

The chain uses TRBV5-6 and TRBJ2-1; no clear D. From germline, CDR1 is SGHDT and CDR2 YYEEEE. V lost 0 bases and J 10 bases, leaving 11 bases between the germline ends. The CDR3 is 13 amino acids. This CDR3 reads CASSLGVVKEQFF. CDR3 coding DNA: TGTGCCAGCAGCTTGGGGGTAGTCAAAGAGCAGTTCTTC.

This clonotype was seen only once. The chain uses TRBV15 and TRBJ2-7; the D gene could be TRBD1 or TRBD2 (5 bases each). The germline CDR1 and CDR2 sequences are LNHNV and YYDKDF (reference sequence). V was cut by 8 bases and J by 1 base, with 15 bases left in between. This CDR3 contains 14 residues. CDR3 coding DNA: TGTGCCACCGCCCCCGGGACGGATTCCTACGAGCAGTACTTC. Translation gives CATAPGTDSYEQYF. The full variable domain, its missing parts supplied by reference TRBV15 and TRBJ2-7, is DAMVIQNPRYQVTQFGKPVTLSCSQTLNHNVMYWYQQKSSQAPKLLFHYYDKDFNNEADTPDNFQSRRPNTSFCFLDIRSPGLGDTAMYLCATAPGTDSYEQYFGPGTRLTVT.

As concerns this clonotype: Compared with germline, one end of the junction differs, possibly owing to a read error. This chain connects TRBV7-9 to TRBJ1-2; D not resolved. This CDR3 spans 15 amino acids. Germline V gene sequence: CDR1 SEHNR, CDR2 FQNEAQ (reference sequence). CDR3 DNA: TGCGCCAGCAGCTTGGGTCCGTCTGGGGACTATGGCTACACCTTC. Its protein product is CASSLGPSGDYGYTF.

The chain employs TRBV9 and TRBJ2-1, with 13 bases that match TRBD2. Trimming cost V 4 bases and J 5 bases; bases outside gene matches: 6. Germline CDR1 reads SGDLS; CDR2 reads YYNGEE. There are 16 residues in the CDR3. The CDR3, as DNA: TGTGCCAGCAGCCTACGCACTAGCGGGGGGGACAATGAGCAGTTCTTC. As protein: CASSLRTSGGDNEQFF. The full variable domain, its missing parts supplied by reference TRBV9 and TRBJ2-1, is DSGVTQTPKHLITATGQRVTLRCSPRSGDLSVYWYQQSLDQGLQFLIQYYNGEERAKGNILERFSAQQFPDLHSELNLSSLELGDSALYFCASSLRTSGGDNEQFFGPGTRLTVL.

This chain connects TRBV5-5 to TRBJ2-7; 7 bases agree with TRBD2. The V segment lost 0 bases and the J segment 3 bases; nucleotides outside the gene matches: 3. CDR1 and CDR2 (germline): SGHKS, YYEKEE (reference sequence). The CDR3 consists of 14 residues. CDR3 region: CASSLGLAIYEQYF. DNA for the CDR3: TGTGCCAGCAGCTTGGGACTAGCTATCTACGAGCAGTACTTC.

The V and J genes are TRBV11-2 and TRBJ2-1; D perhaps matches TRBD1 (5 bases). The V and J ends lost 4 bases and 11 bases respectively, with 15 bases between them. This CDR3 spans 13 amino acids. Germline CDR1 reads SGHAT; CDR2 reads FQNNGV. The CDR3 coding sequence is TGTGCCAGCAGCTCCCTTCTCCAGGGCCAGCAGTTCTTC. This sequence encodes CASSSLLQGQQFF.

J is TRBJ2-1 and V is TRBV27; the match to TRBD1 covers 9 bases. With V trimmed by 4 bases and J by 7 bases, 8 bases remained unmatched. Per germline, CDR1 MNHEY and CDR2 SMNVEV (reference sequence). The CDR3 sequence is 15 residues long. The CDR3 nucleotides are TGTGCCAGCAGTTCTCGGACAGGGGCGAGGAATGAGCAGTTCTTC. The encoded protein is CASSSRTGARNEQFF.

About this clonotype: A read error may explain this, as a much larger clone is one base away. The genes are TRBV28 and TRBJ2-7; 8 nucleotides line up with TRBD1. Germline V gene lookup returns CDR1 MDHEN and CDR2 SYDVKM. V was pared by 6 bases and J by 6 bases, with 13 bases of the junction left unmatched. The CDR3 runs to 15 residues. DNA for the CDR3: TGTGCCAGCAGGTCACCGGGACAGGCTCTACGCGAGCAGTACTTC. Translation gives CASRSPGQALREQYF.